The rows below give T cell receptor beta chains drawn from one sample of a study of control samples from healthy donors and cancer patients. Assay: immunoSEQ multiplex PCR; the TCRdb copy retains only in-frame clones and omits some. The sample lists 170,000 or so clones; over 85% were seen once. The material sequenced was blood. The receptors here all came from a man between 25 and 39 years old in good health. The CDR3 runs from the conserved cysteine through the conserved F or W. The D gene is left open where the match is weak. The size entry is marked missing in some rows and otherwise reads once, few, many or a size class.

TRBV12-3/TRBV12-4	11	NA	TRBJ1-1	NA	TGTGCCAGCACTTTGGAAGCGGCAGCTTTCTTT	CASTLEAAAFF
TRBV6-6	14	NA	TRBJ1-6	NA	TGTGCCAGCAGGCGGAGGTCGGAGAATTCACCCCTCCACTTT	CASRRRSENSPLHF
TRBV12-5	13	NA	TRBJ1-1	NA	TGTGCTAGTGCCCTAGGGCAGAACACTGAAGCTTTCTTT	CASALGQNTEAFF
TRBV19	12	TRBD2	TRBJ2-7	NA	TGTGCCAGTTCTAGCGGGGACTACGAGCAGTACTTC	CASSSGDYEQYF
TRBV5-4	14	NA	TRBJ2-2	once	TGTGCCAGCAGTCCCGCTCCCGACACCGGGGAGCTGTTTTTT	CASSPAPDTGELFF
TRBV19	14	NA	TRBJ1-1	NA	TGTGCCAGTAGTTCCAGGGGTGGGAACACTGAAGCTTTCTTT	CASSSRGGNTEAFF
TRBV4-2	14	TRBD1	TRBJ2-5	NA	TGTGCCAGCAGCCAAGAAGACAGGGGAGAGACCCAGTACTTC	CASSQEDRGETQYF
TRBV19	14	TRBD1	TRBJ2-4	NA	TGTGCCAGTAGTGACGGGACAGGGCCGAGCATTCAGTACTTC	CASSDGTGPSIQYF
TRBV6-5	15	NA	TRBJ1-2	NA	TGTGCCAGCAGTTACTTTCGACAGGCCAACTATGGCTACACCTTC	CASSYFRQANYGYTF
TRBV28	18	TRBD1	TRBJ1-1	NA	TGTGCCAGCAGTCCGGCATACACCGGGACAGGGAAGAACACTGAAGCTTTCTTT	CASSPAYTGTGKNTEAFF
TRBV7-8	17	NA	TRBJ1-6	NA	TGTGCCAGCAGCCGGGGGGCAACCGCAGGAGATAATTCACCCCTCCACTTT	CASSRGATAGDNSPLHF
TRBV7-2	13	TRBD1	TRBJ1-1	NA	TGTGCCAGCAGCAGACAGGGCTTCACTGAAGCTTTCTTT	CASSRQGFTEAFF
TRBV18	18	TRBD1	TRBJ1-2	NA	TGTGCCAGCTCACCAGTCGGGACGACAGGGCCCATCAACTATGGCTACACCTTC	CASSPVGTTGPINYGYTF
TRBV3-1/TRBV3-2	15	NA	TRBJ2-3	NA	TGTGCCAGCAGCTTGAGTTTAGGAGAAACAGATACGCAGTATTTT	CASSLSLGETDTQYF
TRBV6-5	13	NA	TRBJ2-3	NA	TGTGCCAGCACCGGGGACCTCAAAGATACGCAGTATTTT	CASTGDLKDTQYF
TRBV18	13	NA	TRBJ1-3	NA	TGTGCCAGCTCACCTGCGGGGCAAAACACCATATATTTT	CASSPAGQNTIYF
TRBV19	16	TRBD1	TRBJ2-7	NA	TGTGCCAGTAGTATCGGGTCCAGGGGGCGATTCTACGAGCAGTACTTC	CASSIGSRGRFYEQYF
TRBV19	16	TRBD1	TRBJ1-2	NA	TGTGCCAGTAGTATAGTTGAGGGGGCGATGAACTATGGCTACACCTTC	CASSIVEGAMNYGYTF
TRBV28	14	TRBD1	TRBJ1-4	NA	TGTGCCAGCAGTGACAGGGCCCTTAATGAAAAACTGTTTTTT	CASSDRALNEKLFF
TRBV28	12	TRBD2	TRBJ2-7	NA	TGTGCCAGCAGTCCGCCTCGGGGGGGCCAATACTTC	CASSPPRGGQYF
TRBV2	14	NA	TRBJ2-7	once	TGTGCCAGCAGTGCAGGGGATGTTTCTCCCGAGCAGTACTTC	CASSAGDVSPEQYF
TRBV27	14	NA	TRBJ1-1	once	TGTGCCAGCAGTAGGGACTCCCGGGGCACTGAAGCTTTCTTT	CASSRDSRGTEAFF
TRBV7-2	15	TRBD1	TRBJ1-3	NA	TGTGCCAGCAGCGACCAGGGGGTGTATGGAAACACCATATATTTT	CASSDQGVYGNTIYF
TRBV5-1	14	NA	TRBJ2-5	few	TGCGCCAGCAGCTTGGGGGTACAGCAAGAGACCCAGTACTTC	CASSLGVQQETQYF
TRBV10-3	14	NA	TRBJ1-5	NA	TGTGCCATCAGTGTCTACGGTGGCAATCAGCCCCAGCATTTT	CAISVYGGNQPQHF
TRBV7-2	18	TRBD1	TRBJ1-5	NA	TGTGCCAGCAGCTTAGTCGGGGGTGGGACAGGTAGCAATCAGCCCCAGCATTTT	CASSLVGGGTGSNQPQHF
TRBV28	15	TRBD2	TRBJ2-1	few	TGTGCCAGCAAATTAAGACTAGCGGGTTTCTATGAGCAGTTCTTC	CASKLRLAGFYEQFF
TRBV5-1	17	TRBD1	TRBJ1-1	NA	TGCGCCAGCAGCTTGGCCGGGCAGACAGGGGGCGCCGCTGAAGCTTTCTTT	CASSLAGQTGGAAEAFF
TRBV14	14	TRBD1	TRBJ2-7	NA	TGTGCCAGCAGCCAAGGAACAGGGGTGGGTGAGCAGTACTTC	CASSQGTGVGEQYF
TRBV27	15	TRBD1	TRBJ1-4	NA	TGTGCCAGCAGTTACGACAGGGGGCGCGTTGAAAAACTGTTTTTT	CASSYDRGRVEKLFF
TRBV6-5	14	NA	TRBJ1-3	NA	TGTGCCAGCACCGAACTAGGGGGAAAAAACACCATATATTTT	CASTELGGKNTIYF
TRBV10-1	12	NA	TRBJ2-5	NA	TGCGCCAGCAGTGAGTCAGGAGAGACCCAGTACTTC	CASSESGETQYF
TRBV5-3	14	NA	TRBJ2-3	NA	TGTGCCAGAAACCCCTTGGGGCCCACAGATACGCAGTATTTT	CARNPLGPTDTQYF
TRBV7-2	14	TRBD1	TRBJ1-5	NA	TGTGCCAGCAGTCATGACAGGGGTGGGAGGCCCCAGCATTTT	CASSHDRGGRPQHF
TRBV24-1	15	TRBD2	TRBJ2-1	once	TGTGCCACCAGTGACATGACTAGCGGATACAATGAGCAGTTCTTC	CATSDMTSGYNEQFF
TRBV12-3/TRBV12-4	11	TRBD1	TRBJ1-2	NA	TGTGCCAGCAGTTGGGGACAGGGCTACACCTTC	CASSWGQGYTF
TRBV6-5	11	NA	TRBJ1-4	NA	TGTGCCACCGCATCTTCCGAAAAACTGTTTTTT	CATASSEKLFF
TRBV19	14	TRBD1	TRBJ1-5	NA	TGTGCCAGTAGTATAGAGGGACAGGGAAGGACCCAGCATTTT	CASSIEGQGRTQHF
TRBV2	14	NA	TRBJ1-2	NA	TGTGCCAGCAGTGCGGACAGCGTCCTTGGGGAGTACACCTTC	CASSADSVLGEYTF
TRBV10-1	16	NA	TRBJ1-3	NA	TGCGCCAGCAGTGAGTGCCCACCGGGGGTACGAAACACCATATATTTT	CASSECPPGVRNTIYF
TRBV4-3	15	TRBD1	TRBJ2-5	NA	TGCGCCAGCAGCCGGACCGGGACAGGGGACGAGACCCAGTACTTC	CASSRTGTGDETQYF
TRBV7-8	13	NA	TRBJ2-2	NA	TGTGCCAGCCCAGAGACAGACACCGGGGAGCTGTTTTTT	CASPETDTGELFF
TRBV6-6	15	TRBD2	TRBJ2-3	once	TGTGCCAGCGGAAGGACTAGCGGGATCACAGATACGCAGTATTTT	CASGRTSGITDTQYF
TRBV6-5	14	NA	TRBJ1-1	NA	TGTGCCAGCAGTTTCGGGGCTCCGCTAGGTCAGGCTTTCTTT	CASSFGAPLGQAFF
TRBV5-1	15	TRBD1	TRBJ2-2	NA	TGCGCCAGCAGCGGCGGGACAGGGGGCTCCGGGGAGCTGTTTTTT	CASSGGTGGSGELFF
TRBV5-1	14	NA	TRBJ1-6	NA	TGCGCCAGCAGCTTGGGACGGAGAAATTCACCCCTCCACTTT	CASSLGRRNSPLHF
TRBV19	14	NA	TRBJ1-5	NA	TGTGCCAGTAGACCAGGGTACGGCAATCAGCCCCAGCATTTT	CASRPGYGNQPQHF
TRBV19	14	NA	TRBJ1-5	NA	TGTGCCAGTAGTTTTGAAGGGTCCCATCAGCCCCAGCATTTT	CASSFEGSHQPQHF
TRBV2	13	TRBD1	TRBJ1-1	NA	TGTGCCAGCAGTACAGGGGGGAGGACTGAAGCTTTCTTT	CASSTGGRTEAFF
TRBV4-1	15	TRBD1	TRBJ1-2	NA	TGCGCCAGCAGCCAGGGGACAGGGGTCGTCTATGGCTACACCTTC	CASSQGTGVVYGYTF
TRBV10-1	14	NA	TRBJ2-1	NA	TGCGCCAGCAGTGACCCGAGGGGAAACAATGAGCAGTTCTTC	CASSDPRGNNEQFF
TRBV29-1	12	TRBD2	TRBJ2-7	NA	TGCAGCGTCGGAGGACTAGCGGGCGAGCAGTACTTC	CSVGGLAGEQYF
TRBV6-2/TRBV6-3	15	TRBD1	TRBJ1-6	NA	TGTGCCAGCAGTCCCCTTCGACAGGGGAGTTCACCCCTCCACTTT	CASSPLRQGSSPLHF
TRBV4-2	14	NA	TRBJ2-3	few	TGTGCCAGCAGCCAAGATCTGTCGTATAATACGCAGTATTTT	CASSQDLSYNTQYF
TRBV2	14	NA	TRBJ1-5	NA	TGTGCCAGCACGGACGGTTATAGCAATCAGCCCCAGCATTTT	CASTDGYSNQPQHF
TRBV12-3/TRBV12-4	11	TRBD1	TRBJ2-7	NA	TGTGCCAGCAGTTTGACAGGGGCCCTGTACTTC	CASSLTGALYF
TRBV6-6	15	TRBD1	TRBJ2-2	NA	TGTGCCAGCAGTTGGGACAGGTCGGACACCGGGGAGCTGTTTTTT	CASSWDRSDTGELFF
TRBV4-1	15	NA	TRBJ2-7	NA	TGCGCCAGCAGCCCCCTAGGGGGAACCTCCTACGAGCAGTACTTC	CASSPLGGTSYEQYF